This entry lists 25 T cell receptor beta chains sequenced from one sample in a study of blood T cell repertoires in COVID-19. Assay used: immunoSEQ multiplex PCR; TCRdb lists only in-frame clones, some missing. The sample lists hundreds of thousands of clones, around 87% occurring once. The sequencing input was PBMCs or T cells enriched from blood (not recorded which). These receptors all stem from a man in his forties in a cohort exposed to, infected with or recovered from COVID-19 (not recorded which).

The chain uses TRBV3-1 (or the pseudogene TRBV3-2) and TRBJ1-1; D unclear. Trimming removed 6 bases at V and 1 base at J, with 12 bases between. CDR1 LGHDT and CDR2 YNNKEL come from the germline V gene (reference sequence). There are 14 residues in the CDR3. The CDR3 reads CASSPPSRNTEAFF. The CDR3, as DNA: TGTGCCAGCAGTCCCCCTAGTCGGAACACTGAAGCTTTCTTT.

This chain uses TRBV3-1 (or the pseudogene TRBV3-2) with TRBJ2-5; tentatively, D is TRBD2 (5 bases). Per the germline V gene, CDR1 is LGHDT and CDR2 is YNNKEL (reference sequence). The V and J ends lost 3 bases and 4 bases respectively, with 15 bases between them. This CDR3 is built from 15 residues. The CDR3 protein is CASSQRVPHGETQYF. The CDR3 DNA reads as TGTGCCAGCAGCCAGAGGGTCCCCCACGGAGAGACCCAGTACTTC.

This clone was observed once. CDR3 amino acids: CASSDGGRAGDTQYF. The CDR3 nucleotides are TGTGCCAGCAGTGACGGCGGGAGGGCAGGGGATACGCAGTATTTT. The rearrangement uses TRBV2 and TRBJ2-3; 9 nucleotides agree with TRBD2. Looked up from germline, CDR1 is SNHLY and CDR2 is FYNNEI. The CDR3 has 15 residues. The V and J ends lost 3 bases and 6 bases, in that order; junction bases with no gene match: 7.

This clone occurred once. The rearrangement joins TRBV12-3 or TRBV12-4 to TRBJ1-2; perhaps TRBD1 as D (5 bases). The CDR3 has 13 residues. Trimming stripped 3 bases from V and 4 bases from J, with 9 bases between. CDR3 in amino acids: CASSLGEGYGYTF. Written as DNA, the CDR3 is TGTGCCAGCAGTTTGGGGGAGGGCTATGGCTACACCTTC.

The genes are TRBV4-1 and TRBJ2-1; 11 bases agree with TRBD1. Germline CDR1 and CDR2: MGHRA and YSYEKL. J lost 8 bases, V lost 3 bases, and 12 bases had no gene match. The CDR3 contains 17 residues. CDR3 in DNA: TGCGCCAGCAGCCAGACCACTGGGACAGGGGGTTTCGATGAGCAGTTCTTC. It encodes CASSQTTGTGGFDEQFF.

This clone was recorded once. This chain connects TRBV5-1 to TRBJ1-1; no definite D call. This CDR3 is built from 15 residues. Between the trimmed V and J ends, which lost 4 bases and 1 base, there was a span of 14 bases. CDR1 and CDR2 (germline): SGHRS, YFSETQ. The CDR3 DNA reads TGCGCCAGCAGCGATGGTATGGCAGGGAACACTGAAGCTTTCTTT. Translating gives CASSDGMAGNTEAFF. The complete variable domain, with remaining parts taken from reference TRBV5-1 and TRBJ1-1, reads KAGVTQTPRYLIKTRGQQVTLSCSPISGHRSVSWYQQTPGQGLQFLFEYFSETQRNKGNFPGRFSGRQFSNSRSEMNVSTLELGDSALYLCASSDGMAGNTEAFFGQGTRLTVV.

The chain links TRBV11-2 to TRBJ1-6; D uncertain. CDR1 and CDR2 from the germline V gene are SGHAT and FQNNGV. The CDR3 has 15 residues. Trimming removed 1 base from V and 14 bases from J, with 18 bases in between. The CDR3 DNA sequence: TGTGCCAGCAGCTTAGGTCGGGGAGCGGGAGTGGCCCTCCACTTT. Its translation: CASSLGRGAGVALHF.

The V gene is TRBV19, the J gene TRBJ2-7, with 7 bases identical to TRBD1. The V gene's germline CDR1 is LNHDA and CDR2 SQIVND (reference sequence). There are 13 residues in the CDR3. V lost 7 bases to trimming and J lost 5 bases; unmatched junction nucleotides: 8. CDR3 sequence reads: CASTRQGVNEQYF. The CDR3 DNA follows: TGTGCCAGTACTCGGCAGGGGGTCAACGAGCAGTACTTC.

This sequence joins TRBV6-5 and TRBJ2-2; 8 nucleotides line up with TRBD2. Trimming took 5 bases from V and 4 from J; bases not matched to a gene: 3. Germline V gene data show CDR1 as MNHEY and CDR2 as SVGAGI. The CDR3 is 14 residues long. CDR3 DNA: TGTGCCAGCAGTAGGACTAGCCTCACCGGGGAGCTGTTTTTT. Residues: CASSRTSLTGELFF.

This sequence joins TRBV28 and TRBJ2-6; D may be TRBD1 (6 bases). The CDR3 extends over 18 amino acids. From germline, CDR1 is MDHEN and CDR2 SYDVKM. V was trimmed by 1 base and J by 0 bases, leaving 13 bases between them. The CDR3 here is CASSLFKLGASGANVLTF. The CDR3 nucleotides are TGTGCCAGCAGTTTATTCAAACTGGGGGCCTCTGGGGCCAACGTCCTGACTTTC.

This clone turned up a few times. CDR3 loop: CASSEAAVIGNQPQHF. Here the CDR3 DNA reads TGTGCCAGCAGTGAAGCCGCAGTAATTGGCAATCAGCCCCAGCATTTT. This sequence joins TRBV6-1 and TRBJ1-5, with D uncertain. Germline lookup yields CDR1 MNHNS and CDR2 SASEGT. Trimming took 0 bases from V and 2 from J, leaving 11 bases between them. There are 16 residues in the CDR3.

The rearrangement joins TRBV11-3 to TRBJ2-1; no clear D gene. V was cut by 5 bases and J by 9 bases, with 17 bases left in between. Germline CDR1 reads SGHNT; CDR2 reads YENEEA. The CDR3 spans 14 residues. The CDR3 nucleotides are TGTGCCAGCAGCGAGCTCCCCTCGAGTAGTGAGCAGTTCTTC. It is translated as CASSELPSSSEQFF. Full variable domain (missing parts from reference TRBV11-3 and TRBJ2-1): EAGVVQSPRYKIIEKKQPVAFWCNPISGHNTLYWYLQNLGQGPELLIRYENEEAVDDSQLPKDRFSAERLKGVDSTLKIQPAELGDSAVYLCASSELPSSSEQFFGPGTRLTVL.

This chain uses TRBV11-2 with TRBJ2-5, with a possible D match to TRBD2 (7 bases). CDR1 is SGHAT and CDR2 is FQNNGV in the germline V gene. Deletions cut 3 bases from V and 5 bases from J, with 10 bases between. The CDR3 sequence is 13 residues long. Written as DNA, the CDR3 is TGTGCCAGCAGCTTGGGGGGGCTTGAGACCCAGTACTTC. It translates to CASSLGGLETQYF.

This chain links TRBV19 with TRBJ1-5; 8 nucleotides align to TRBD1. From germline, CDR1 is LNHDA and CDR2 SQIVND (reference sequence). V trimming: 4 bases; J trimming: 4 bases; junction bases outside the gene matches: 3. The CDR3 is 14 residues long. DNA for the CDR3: TGTGCCAGTAGTAGGACAGGGACTAATCAGCCCCAGCATTTT. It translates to CASSRTGTNQPQHF.

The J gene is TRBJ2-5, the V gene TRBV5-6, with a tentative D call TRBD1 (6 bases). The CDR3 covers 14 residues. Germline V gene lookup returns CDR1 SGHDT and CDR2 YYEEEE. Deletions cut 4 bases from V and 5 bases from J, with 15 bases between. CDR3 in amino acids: CASSRVQGLETQYF. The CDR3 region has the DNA TGTGCCAGCAGCCGAGTCCAGGGGCTGGAGACCCAGTACTTC.

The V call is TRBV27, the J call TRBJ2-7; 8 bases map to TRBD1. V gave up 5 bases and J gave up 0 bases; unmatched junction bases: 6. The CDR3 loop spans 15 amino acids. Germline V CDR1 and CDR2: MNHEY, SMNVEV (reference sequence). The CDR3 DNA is TGTGCCAGCAGTCGCAGACAGGGGCACTCCTACGAGCAGTACTTC. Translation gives CASSRRQGHSYEQYF.

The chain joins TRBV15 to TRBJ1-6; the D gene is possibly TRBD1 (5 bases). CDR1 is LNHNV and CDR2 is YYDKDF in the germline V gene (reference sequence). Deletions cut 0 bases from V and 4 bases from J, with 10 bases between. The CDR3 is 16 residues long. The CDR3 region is CATSRDQGGYNSPLHF. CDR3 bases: TGTGCCACCAGCAGAGATCAGGGAGGGTATAATTCACCCCTCCACTTT.

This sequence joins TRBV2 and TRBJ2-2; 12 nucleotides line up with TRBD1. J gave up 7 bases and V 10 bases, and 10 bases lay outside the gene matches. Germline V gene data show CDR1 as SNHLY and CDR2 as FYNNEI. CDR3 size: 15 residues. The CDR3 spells CATMPGQGAHGELFF. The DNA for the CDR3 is TGTGCCACCATGCCGGGACAGGGGGCTCACGGGGAGCTGTTTTTT.

The CDR3 DNA follows: TGTGCCAGCAGTGAAGCGCGCCCTAGCGGGGCACAAGAGACCCAGTACTTC. Protein: CASSEARPSGAQETQYF. The V call is TRBV2, the J call TRBJ2-5, with 9 positions matching TRBD2. The V segment lost 0 bases and the J segment 2 bases; nucleotides outside the gene matches: 7. This CDR3 region has 17 residues. Germline CDR1 and CDR2: SNHLY and FYNNEI. Combining the CDR3 with reference TRBV2 and TRBJ2-5 gives the whole variable domain EPEVTQTPSHQVTQMGQEVILRCVPISNHLYFYWYRQILGQKVEFLVSFYNNEISEKSEIFDDQFSVERPDGSNFTLKIRSTKLEDSAMYFCASSEARPSGAQETQYFGPGTRLLVL.

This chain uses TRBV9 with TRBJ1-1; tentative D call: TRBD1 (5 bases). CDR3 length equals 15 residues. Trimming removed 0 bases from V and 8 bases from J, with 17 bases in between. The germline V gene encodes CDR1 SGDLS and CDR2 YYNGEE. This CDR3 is CASSVDSGGREEAFF. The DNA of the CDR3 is TGTGCCAGCAGCGTAGATTCCGGGGGTCGCGAAGAAGCTTTCTTT.

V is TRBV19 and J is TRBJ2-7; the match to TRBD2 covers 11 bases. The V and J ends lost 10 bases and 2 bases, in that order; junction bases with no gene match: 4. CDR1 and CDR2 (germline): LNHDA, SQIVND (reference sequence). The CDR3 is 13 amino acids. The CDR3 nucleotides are TGTGCCACTAGACTAGCGGGGACCTACGAGCAGTACTTC. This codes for CATRLAGTYEQYF.

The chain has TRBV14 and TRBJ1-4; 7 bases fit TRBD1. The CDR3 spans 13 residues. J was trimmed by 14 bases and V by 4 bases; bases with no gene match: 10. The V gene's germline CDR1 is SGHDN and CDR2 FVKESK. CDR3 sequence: CASSPGQDTILFF. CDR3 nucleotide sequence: TGTGCCAGCAGCCCCGGACAGGATACAATCCTGTTTTTT. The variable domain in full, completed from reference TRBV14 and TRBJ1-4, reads EAGVTQFPSHSVIEKGQTVTLRCDPISGHDNLYWYRRVMGKEIKFLLHFVKESKQDESGMPNNRFLAERTGGTYSTLKVQPAELEDSGVYFCASSPGQDTILFFGSGTQLSVL.

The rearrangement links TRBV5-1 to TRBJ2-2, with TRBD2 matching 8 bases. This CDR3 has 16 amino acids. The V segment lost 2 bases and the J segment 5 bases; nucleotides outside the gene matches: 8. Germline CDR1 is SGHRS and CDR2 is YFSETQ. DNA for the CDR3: TGCGCCAGCAGCTTTCACGGGAGGGCCGAAACCGGGGAGCTGTTTTTT. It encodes CASSFHGRAETGELFF.

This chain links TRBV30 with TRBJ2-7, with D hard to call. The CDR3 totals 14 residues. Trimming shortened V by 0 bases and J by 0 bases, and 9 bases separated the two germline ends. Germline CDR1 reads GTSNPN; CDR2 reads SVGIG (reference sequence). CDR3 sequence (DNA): TGTGCCTGGAGTGTTGCCCGACTCTCCTACGAGCAGTACTTC. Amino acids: CAWSVARLSYEQYF.

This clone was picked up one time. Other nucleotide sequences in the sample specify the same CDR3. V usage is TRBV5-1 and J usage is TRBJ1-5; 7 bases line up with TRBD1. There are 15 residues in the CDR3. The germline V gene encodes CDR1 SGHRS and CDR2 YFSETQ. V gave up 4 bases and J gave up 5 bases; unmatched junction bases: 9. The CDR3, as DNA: TGCGCCAGCAGCCCCGGGCAGGGGGGCTATCAGCCCCAGCATTTT. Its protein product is CASSPGQGGYQPQHF.